What follows are 6 T cell receptor beta chains derived from one specimen sequenced in a study of chemoradiotherapy in HPV16-positive cancers. The repertoire was sequenced with immunoSEQ multiplex PCR; TCRdb's copy has only in-frame clones and lacks some. This sample has fewer than 40,000 clones, with about 77% found just once. Sequenced here: blood, sampled from a patient who underwent chemoradiotherapy. The receptors shown here come from a human donor with HPV-associated anogenital cancer.

The gene calls are TRBV7-2 and TRBJ1-1; tentative D call: TRBD1 (5 bases). V was cut by 7 bases and J by 5 bases, with 14 bases left in between. Germline CDR1 and CDR2: SGHTA and FQGNSA. The CDR3 covers 13 residues. The CDR3 DNA follows: TGTGCCAGCAAAGAGGGGCATAGGACTGAAGCTTTCTTT. It translates to CASKEGHRTEAFF.

This CDR3 is CSVGQGGDTQYF. The CDR3 DNA reads TGCAGCGTCGGACAGGGAGGAGATACGCAGTATTTT. This chain joins TRBV29-1 and TRBJ2-3, with 8 bases identical to TRBD1. After removal of 6 bases from V and 5 bases from J, the junction contained 4 bases not matched to a gene. Germline V lookup: CDR1 SQVTM, CDR2 ANQGSEA. The CDR3 is 12 residues long.

The chain uses TRBV11-3 and TRBJ2-1, with 7 bases lining up with TRBD1. Germline-derived CDR1 and CDR2 are SGHNT and YENEEA. V lost 3 bases, J lost 8 bases, and 10 bases stayed unmatched. The CDR3 length is 15 residues. For the CDR3, the DNA is TGTGCCAGCAGCTTTGGCACAGGGGATTCGGATGAGCAGTTCTTC. It is translated as CASSFGTGDSDEQFF.

This clone was detected only a few times. The chain is built from TRBV27 and TRBJ1-6; 9 bases agree with TRBD1. Germline loops: CDR1 MNHEY, CDR2 SMNVEV (reference sequence). V was pared by 9 bases and J by 8 bases, with 5 bases of the junction left unmatched. This CDR3 contains 13 residues. CDR3 protein: CASSGQGYSPLHF. In nucleotides, the CDR3 is TGTGCCAGTTCGGGACAGGGCTATTCACCCCTCCACTTT.

The chain is built from TRBV19 and TRBJ1-1; 7 nucleotides agree with TRBD1. The V and J ends lost 2 bases and 1 base, in that order; junction bases with no gene match: 13. In germline, CDR1 is LNHDA, CDR2 SQIVND (reference sequence). The CDR3 has 18 amino acids. The CDR3 bases are TGTGCCAGTAGTATATTCGGTTCACAGGGGCTAGGGAACACTGAAGCTTTCTTT. Translated: CASSIFGSQGLGNTEAFF.

V is TRBV15 and J is TRBJ2-5; 10 nucleotides line up with TRBD1. This CDR3 is 14 amino acids long. J lost 3 bases, V lost 3 bases, and 1 base had no gene match. CDR1 LNHNV and CDR2 YYDKDF come from the germline V gene (reference sequence). CDR3 sequence (DNA): TGTGCCACCAGCAGGGACAGGGGGGAAGAGACCCAGTACTTC. Its translation is CATSRDRGEETQYF.